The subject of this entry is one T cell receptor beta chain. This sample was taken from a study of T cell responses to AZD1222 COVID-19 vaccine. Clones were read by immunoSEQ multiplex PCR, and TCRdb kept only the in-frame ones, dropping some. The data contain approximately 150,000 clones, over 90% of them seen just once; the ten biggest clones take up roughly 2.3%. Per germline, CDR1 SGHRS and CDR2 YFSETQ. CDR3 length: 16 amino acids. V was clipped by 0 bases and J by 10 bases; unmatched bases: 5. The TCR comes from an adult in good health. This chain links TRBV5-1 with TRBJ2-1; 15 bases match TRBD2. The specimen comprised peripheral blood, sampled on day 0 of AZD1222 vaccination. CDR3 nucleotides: TGCGCCAGCAGCTTGGGGACTAGCGGGGGGGTAAGAGAGCAGTTCTTC. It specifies CASSLGTSGGVREQFF. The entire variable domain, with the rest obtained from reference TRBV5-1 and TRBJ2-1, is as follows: KAGVTQTPRYLIKTRGQQVTLSCSPISGHRSVSWYQQTPGQGLQFLFEYFSETQRNKGNFPGRFSGRQFSNSRSEMNVSTLELGDSALYLCASSLGTSGGVREQFFGPGTRLTVL.